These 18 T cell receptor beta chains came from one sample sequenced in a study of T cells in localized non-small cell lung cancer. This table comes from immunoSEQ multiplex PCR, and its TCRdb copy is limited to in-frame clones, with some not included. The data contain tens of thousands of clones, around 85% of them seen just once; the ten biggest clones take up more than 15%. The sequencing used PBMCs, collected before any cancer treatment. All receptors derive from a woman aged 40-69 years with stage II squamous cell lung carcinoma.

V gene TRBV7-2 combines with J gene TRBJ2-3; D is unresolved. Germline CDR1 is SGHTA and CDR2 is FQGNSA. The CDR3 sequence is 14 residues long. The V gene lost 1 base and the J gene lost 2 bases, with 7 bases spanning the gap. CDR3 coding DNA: TGTGCCAGCAGCTTAGAACACACCACAGATACGCAGTATTTT. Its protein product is CASSLEHTTDTQYF.

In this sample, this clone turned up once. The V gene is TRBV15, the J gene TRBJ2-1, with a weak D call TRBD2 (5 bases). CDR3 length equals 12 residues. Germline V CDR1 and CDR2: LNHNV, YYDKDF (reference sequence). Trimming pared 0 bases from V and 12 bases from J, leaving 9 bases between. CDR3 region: CATSRDVGRQFF. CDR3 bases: TGTGCCACCAGCAGAGATGTAGGGAGGCAGTTCTTC.

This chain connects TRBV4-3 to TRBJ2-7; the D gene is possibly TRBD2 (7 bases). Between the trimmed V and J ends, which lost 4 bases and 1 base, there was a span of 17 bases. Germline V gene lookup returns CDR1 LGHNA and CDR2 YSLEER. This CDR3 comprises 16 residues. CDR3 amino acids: CASSPRGGSGSYEQYF. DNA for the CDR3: TGCGCCAGCAGCCCGAGGGGGGGTTCTGGGTCCTACGAGCAGTACTTC.

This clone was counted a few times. The CDR3 nucleotides are TGTGCCAGTAGGGCCTACGGACACTCTGGAAACACCATATATTTT. Translated, it gives CASRAYGHSGNTIYF. The rearrangement joins TRBV19 to TRBJ1-3, with D possibly matching TRBD1 (5 bases). The CDR3 has 15 amino acids. The germline V gene has CDR1 LNHDA and CDR2 SQIVND (reference sequence). Deletions cut 6 bases from V and 0 bases from J, with 12 bases between.

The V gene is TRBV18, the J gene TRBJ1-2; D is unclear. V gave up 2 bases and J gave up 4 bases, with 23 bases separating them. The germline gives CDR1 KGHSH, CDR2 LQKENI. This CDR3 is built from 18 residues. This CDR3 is CASSPTDLGDRLSYGYTF. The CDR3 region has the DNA TGTGCCAGCTCACCAACCGACTTGGGAGACCGGCTATCCTATGGCTACACCTTC.

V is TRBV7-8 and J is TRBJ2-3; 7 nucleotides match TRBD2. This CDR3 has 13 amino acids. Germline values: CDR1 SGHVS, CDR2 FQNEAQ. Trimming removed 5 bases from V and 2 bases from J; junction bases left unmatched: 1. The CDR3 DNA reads TGTGCCAGCAGCGGGGGGGTCACAGATACGCAGTATTTT. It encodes CASSGGVTDTQYF.

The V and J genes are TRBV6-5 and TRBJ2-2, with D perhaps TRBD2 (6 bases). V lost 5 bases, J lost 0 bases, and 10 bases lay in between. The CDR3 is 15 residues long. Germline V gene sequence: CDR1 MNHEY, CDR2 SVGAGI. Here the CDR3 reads CASSGGTSNTGELFF. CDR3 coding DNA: TGTGCCAGCAGTGGCGGGACTTCGAACACCGGGGAGCTGTTTTTT.

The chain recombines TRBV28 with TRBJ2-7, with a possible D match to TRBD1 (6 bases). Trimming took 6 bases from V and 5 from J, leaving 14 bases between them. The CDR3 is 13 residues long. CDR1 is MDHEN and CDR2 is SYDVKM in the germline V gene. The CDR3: CASRDSGWDEQYF. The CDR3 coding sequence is TGTGCCAGCAGGGACAGCGGTTGGGACGAGCAGTACTTC.

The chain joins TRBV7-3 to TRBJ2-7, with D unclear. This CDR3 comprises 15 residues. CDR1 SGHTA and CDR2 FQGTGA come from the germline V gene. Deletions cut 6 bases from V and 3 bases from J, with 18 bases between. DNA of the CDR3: TGTGCCAGCAGTCCCCGTCCCGGACCTGTCTACGAGCAGTACTTC. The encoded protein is CASSPRPGPVYEQYF.

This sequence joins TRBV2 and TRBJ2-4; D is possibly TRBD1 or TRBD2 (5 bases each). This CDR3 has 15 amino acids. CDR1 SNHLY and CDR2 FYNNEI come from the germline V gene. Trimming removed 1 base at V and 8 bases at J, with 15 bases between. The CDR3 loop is CASSEGEGRADIQYF. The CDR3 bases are TGTGCCAGCAGTGAAGGAGAGGGGAGAGCGGACATTCAGTACTTC. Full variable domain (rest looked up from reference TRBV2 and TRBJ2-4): EPEVTQTPSHQVTQMGQEVILRCVPISNHLYFYWYRQILGQKVEFLVSFYNNEISEKSEIFDDQFSVERPDGSNFTLKIRSTKLEDSAMYFCASSEGEGRADIQYFGAGTRLSVL.

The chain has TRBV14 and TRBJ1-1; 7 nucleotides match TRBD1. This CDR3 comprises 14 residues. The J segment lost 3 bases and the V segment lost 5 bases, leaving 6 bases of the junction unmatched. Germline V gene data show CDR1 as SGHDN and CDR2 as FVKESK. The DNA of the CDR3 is TGTGCCAGCAGCAGGGACAGTACTGACACTGAAGCTTTCTTT. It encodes CASSRDSTDTEAFF.

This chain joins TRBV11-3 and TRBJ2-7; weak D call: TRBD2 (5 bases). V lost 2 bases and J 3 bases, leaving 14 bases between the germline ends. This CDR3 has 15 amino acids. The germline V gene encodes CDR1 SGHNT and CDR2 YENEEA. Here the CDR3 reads CASSLRGGRSYEQYF. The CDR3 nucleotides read TGTGCCAGCAGCTTAAGAGGAGGACGGAGCTACGAGCAGTACTTC.

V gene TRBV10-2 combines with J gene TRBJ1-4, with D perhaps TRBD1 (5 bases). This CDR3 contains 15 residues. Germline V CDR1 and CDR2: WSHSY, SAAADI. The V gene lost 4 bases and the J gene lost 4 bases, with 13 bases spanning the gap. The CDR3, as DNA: TGCGCCAGCAGTGCCTATTGGGGGAGTAATGAAAAACTGTTTTTT. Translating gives CASSAYWGSNEKLFF.

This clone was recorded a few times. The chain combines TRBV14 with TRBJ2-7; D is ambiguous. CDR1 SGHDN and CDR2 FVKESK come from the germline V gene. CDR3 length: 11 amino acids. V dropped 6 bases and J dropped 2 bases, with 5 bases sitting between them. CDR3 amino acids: CASSHAYEQYF. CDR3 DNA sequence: TGTGCCAGCAGTCACGCCTACGAGCAGTACTTC.

The CDR3 here is CASNSRGQGETQYF. For the CDR3, the DNA is TGTGCCAGCAACAGCAGGGGGCAGGGGGAGACCCAGTACTTC. The chain uses TRBV2 and TRBJ2-5, with 8 bases aligning to TRBD1. The J segment lost 5 bases and the V segment lost 7 bases, leaving 9 bases of the junction unmatched. The CDR3 has 14 residues. Germline-derived CDR1 and CDR2 are SNHLY and FYNNEI.

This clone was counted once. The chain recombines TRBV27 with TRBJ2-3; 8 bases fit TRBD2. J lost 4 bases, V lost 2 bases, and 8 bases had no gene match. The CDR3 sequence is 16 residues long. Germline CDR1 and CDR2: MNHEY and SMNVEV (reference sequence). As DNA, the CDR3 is TGTGCCAGCAGTTTACGGCCGGGAGGGCATGCAGATACGCAGTATTTT. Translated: CASSLRPGGHADTQYF.

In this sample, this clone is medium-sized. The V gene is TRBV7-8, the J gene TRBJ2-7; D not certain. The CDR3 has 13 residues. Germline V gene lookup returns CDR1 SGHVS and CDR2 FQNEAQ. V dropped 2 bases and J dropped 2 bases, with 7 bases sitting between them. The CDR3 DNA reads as TGTGCCAGCAGCTTATTAGATGCCTACGAGCAGTACTTC. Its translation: CASSLLDAYEQYF.

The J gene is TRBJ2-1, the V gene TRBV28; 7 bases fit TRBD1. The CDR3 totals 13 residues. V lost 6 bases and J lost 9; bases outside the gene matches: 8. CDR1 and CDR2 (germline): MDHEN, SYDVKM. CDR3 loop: CASSKTGSSEQFF. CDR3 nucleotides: TGTGCCAGCAGCAAGACAGGGTCGAGTGAGCAGTTCTTC. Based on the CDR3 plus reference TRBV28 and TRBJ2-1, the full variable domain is DVKVTQSSRYLVKRTGEKVFLECVQDMDHENMFWYRQDPGLGLRLIYFSYDVKMKEKGDIPEGYSVSREKKERFSLILESASTNQTSMYLCASSKTGSSEQFFGPGTRLTVL.